These 16 T cell receptor beta chains originate from one sample sequenced in a study of regulatory T cells in long-lasting Graves disease. Building the TCR beta libraries relied on iRepertoire HTBI primers, and CDR3 regions underwent Arm-PCR. MiXCR, applied by TCRdb to the multiplex PCR reads, yields one record per CDR3 protein. This table holds 500,000 or so distinct CDR3 sequences, about 16% found once. As for time point: newly diagnosed GD, antithyroid drugs for less than 3 months. Preparation of the TCR library used RNA extracted from PBMCs. Separately, the same data were catalogued under a study of T cells in Graves' hyperthyroidism and ophthalmopathy.

The sequences come from peripheral blood mononuclear cells (PBMCs), collected at new diagnosis, from a patient treated with antithyroid drugs. The source of these receptors is a woman aged 35-60 years with Graves disease.

V usage is TRBV24-1 and J usage is TRBJ1-1; possible D gene TRBD1, 5 bases. Trimming cost V 8 bases and J 0 bases, with 12 bases left between them. Germline V gene data show CDR1 as KGHDR and CDR2 as SFDVKD. This CDR3 has 14 residues. Written as DNA, the CDR3 is TGTGCCACCATGGTGGAGGGGCTGAACACTGAAGCTTTCTTT. Amino acids: CATMVEGLNTEAFF.

This clonotype was counted many times. CDR3 protein: CASSPTIGTTNEKLFF. The CDR3 bases are TGTGCCAGCTCACCAACAATAGGAACAACTAATGAAAAACTGTTTTTT. The chain uses TRBV18 and TRBJ1-4; D gene unclear. The CDR3 runs to 16 residues. Trimming shortened V by 2 bases and J by 0 bases, and 10 bases separated the two germline ends. CDR1 is KGHSH, CDR2 LQKENI, per germline.

There are a few counts of this clonotype. The chain has TRBV11-2 and TRBJ2-1; D gene unclear. Germline loops: CDR1 SGHAT, CDR2 FQNNGV. V dropped 0 bases and J dropped 6 bases, with 6 bases sitting between them. The CDR3 runs 13 residues. CDR3 in amino acids: CASSLEVPNEQFF. The DNA for the CDR3 is TGTGCCAGCAGCTTAGAGGTTCCCAATGAGCAGTTCTTC.

This chain joins TRBV5-1 and TRBJ2-1, with TRBD2 as a possible D gene (6 bases). Germline assignment: CDR1 SGHRS and CDR2 YFSETQ. CDR3 size: 14 residues. V was clipped by 7 bases and J by 2 bases, with 13 bases between them. CDR3 protein: CASHGGDAYNEQFF. The CDR3 nucleotides read TGCGCCAGCCACGGGGGTGATGCCTACAATGAGCAGTTCTTC.

In its sample, this clonotype was seen a few times. The chain has TRBV7-3 and TRBJ2-2, with 9 bases identical to TRBD2. Germline V gives CDR1 SGHTA, CDR2 FQGTGA. With 0 bases clipped from V and 3 bases from J, the junction kept 14 bases outside the gene matches. The CDR3 is 20 amino acids. CDR3 nucleotide sequence: TGTGCCAGCAGCTTAACGCGCGGGCCATTAGCGGGGGTAGACACCGGGGAGCTGTTTTTT. Its translation: CASSLTRGPLAGVDTGELFF.

J is TRBJ2-1 and V is TRBV29-1; 7 bases are a match to TRBD2. The V gene end was trimmed by 8 bases and the J gene end by 6 bases; junction bases not matched to a gene: 16. Looked up from germline, CDR1 is SQVTM and CDR2 is ANQGSEA. The CDR3 has 15 residues. The CDR3 loop is CSTGVASGASNEQFF. In DNA, the CDR3 is TGCAGCACCGGAGTTGCAAGCGGGGCGTCCAATGAGCAGTTCTTC.

V usage is TRBV6-2 or TRBV6-3 and J usage is TRBJ1-4, with D perhaps matching TRBD1 (5 bases). With 6 bases removed from V and 8 bases from J, the gap between germline ends came to 19 bases. The CDR3 has 15 amino acids. CDR1 and CDR2 from the germline V gene are MNHEY and SVGEGT. This CDR3 reads CASRDAVGEREKLFF. CDR3 DNA: TGTGCCAGCAGGGACGCGGTGGGGGAGAGGGAAAAACTGTTTTTT.

This clonotype was observed many times. The chain carries TRBV29-1 and TRBJ2-5; a weak D match, TRBD2 (6 bases). The germline gives CDR1 SQVTM, CDR2 ANQGSEA. CDR3 length equals 16 residues. The germline V and J ends were trimmed by 1 base and 0 bases, with 15 bases remaining between them. The CDR3 DNA reads TGCAGCGTTGAAGGCCCCCTGGAGGGATACCAAGAGACCCAGTACTTC. Translated, it gives CSVEGPLEGYQETQYF.

Ten or more counts support this clonotype. The CDR3 spells CASSVENTGELFF. In DNA form, the CDR3 reads TGTGCCAGCAGTGTCGAGAACACCGGGGAGCTGTTTTTT. The V gene is TRBV9, the J gene TRBJ2-2; no clear D. V gave up 5 bases and J gave up 1 base, with 6 bases separating them. Per the germline V gene, CDR1 is SGDLS and CDR2 is YYNGEE. The CDR3 consists of 13 residues.

This clonotype was recorded many times. V is TRBV3-1 and J is TRBJ1-2; D possibly corresponds to TRBD1 (5 bases). V dropped 6 bases and J dropped 8 bases, with 10 bases sitting between them. The CDR3 spans 11 residues. CDR1 LGHDT and CDR2 YNNKEL come from the germline V gene (reference sequence). The CDR3 loop is CASSRDHGYTF. In DNA, the CDR3 is TGTGCCAGCAGTCGGGACCACGGCTACACCTTC.

This sequence joins TRBV28 and TRBJ2-2; a possible D gene is TRBD1 (6 bases). V was trimmed by 4 bases and J by 2 bases, leaving 20 bases between them. Germline V CDR1 and CDR2: MDHEN, SYDVKM. The CDR3 contains 18 residues. The CDR3 DNA reads as TGTGCCAGCAGTTCGCTGGGTGCTTGGACAGAAAACACCGGGGAGCTGTTTTTT. Protein product: CASSSLGAWTENTGELFF.

The rearrangement links TRBV20-1 to TRBJ2-3; 8 nucleotides agree with TRBD2. The J segment lost 2 bases and the V segment lost 5 bases, leaving 9 bases of the junction unmatched. This CDR3 spans 15 amino acids. CDR1 and CDR2 (germline): DFQATT, SNEGSKA (reference sequence). CDR3 in amino acids: CSACSLAGLTDTQYF. In DNA form, the CDR3 reads TGCAGTGCTTGCTCCCTAGCGGGCCTCACAGATACGCAGTATTTT.

Details on this clonotype: This may arise from a read error, as a much more abundant clone is one base away. This chain connects TRBV6-2 or TRBV6-3 to TRBJ2-7, with TRBD2 matching over 8 bases. The CDR3 covers 15 residues. Losses at the gene ends were 3 bases for V and 7 bases for J; bases not matched to a gene: 11. In germline, CDR1 is MNHEY, CDR2 SVGEGT. In nucleotides, the CDR3 is TGTGCCAGCAGTTATACGACTAGCGCGGGCTGGGAGCAGTACTTC. Translated: CASSYTTSAGWEQYF.

The table lists this clonotype with many counts. The J gene is TRBJ2-3, the V gene TRBV11-3; 7 nucleotides match TRBD1. V lost 0 bases, J lost 2 bases, and 8 bases stayed unmatched. CDR1 is SGHNT and CDR2 is YENEEA in the germline V gene. This CDR3 is 17 amino acids long. CDR3 amino acids: CASSLDRDRAYTDTQYF. CDR3 coding DNA: TGTGCCAGCAGCTTAGATCGGGACAGAGCTTACACAGATACGCAGTATTTT.

The CDR3 DNA is TGTGCCAGTAGTAAAGGGGGAGACAGGGGGCAGGGCACTGAAGCTTTCTTT. Protein sequence: CASSKGGDRGQGTEAFF. This rearrangement joins TRBV19 to TRBJ1-1; 10 positions match TRBD1. V lost 4 bases to trimming and J lost 4 bases; unmatched junction nucleotides: 12. Germline V gene sequence: CDR1 LNHDA, CDR2 SQIVND (reference sequence). The CDR3 spans 17 residues.

This clonotype was recorded at least ten times. The chain carries TRBV28 and TRBJ2-4, with D perhaps TRBD1 (6 bases). The CDR3 covers 14 residues. Per germline, CDR1 MDHEN and CDR2 SYDVKM. V was shortened by 6 bases and J by 1 base, with 10 bases between the two germline ends. The chain's CDR3 is CASSYRVAKNIQYF. In DNA, the CDR3 is TGTGCCAGCAGCTACAGGGTTGCCAAAAACATTCAGTACTTC.